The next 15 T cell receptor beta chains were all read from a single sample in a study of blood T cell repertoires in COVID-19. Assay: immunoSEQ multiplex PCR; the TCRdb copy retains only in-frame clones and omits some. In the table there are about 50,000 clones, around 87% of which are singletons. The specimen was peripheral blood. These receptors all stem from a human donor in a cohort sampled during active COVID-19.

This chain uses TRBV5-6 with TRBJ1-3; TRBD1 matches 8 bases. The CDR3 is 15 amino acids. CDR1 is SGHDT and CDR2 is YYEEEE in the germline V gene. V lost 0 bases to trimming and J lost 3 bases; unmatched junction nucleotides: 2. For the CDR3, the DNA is TGTGCCAGCAGCTTGGACAGGGGGTTTGGAAACACCATATATTTT. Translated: CASSLDRGFGNTIYF.

This chain's CDR3 is CASSARQGSGYTF. The CDR3, as DNA: TGTGCCAGCAGCGCCAGACAGGGGAGTGGCTACACCTTC. The chain recombines TRBV7-6 with TRBJ1-2; TRBD1 matches at 8 bases. Germline V gives CDR1 SGHVS, CDR2 FNYEAQ. The trim removed 5 bases at V and 7 bases at J, leaving 6 bases unmatched. This CDR3 comprises 13 residues.

The CDR3 sequence is CASSLTAYEQYF. In DNA, the CDR3 is TGCGCCAGCAGCTTGACAGCCTACGAGCAGTACTTC. The V gene is TRBV5-1, the J gene TRBJ2-7, with D unclear. The germline CDR1 and CDR2 sequences are SGHRS and YFSETQ. The CDR3 is 12 residues long. Trimming left V 1 base short and J 2 bases short, with 4 bases between.

The CDR3: CASSPPGGKAFF. The DNA for the CDR3 is TGTGCCAGCAGCCCCCCCGGGGGGAAAGCTTTCTTT. The chain employs TRBV7-3 and TRBJ1-1; perhaps TRBD1 as D (5 bases). The CDR3 is 12 residues long. CDR1 and CDR2 (germline): SGHTA, FQGTGA. Trimming took 5 bases from V and 9 from J, leaving 13 bases between them.

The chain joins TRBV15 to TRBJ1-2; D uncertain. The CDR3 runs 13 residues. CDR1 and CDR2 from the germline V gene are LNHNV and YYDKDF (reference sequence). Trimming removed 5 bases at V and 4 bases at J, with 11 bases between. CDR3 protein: CATSSPGGYGYTF. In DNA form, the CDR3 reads TGTGCCACCAGCTCCCCTGGCGGCTATGGCTACACCTTC.

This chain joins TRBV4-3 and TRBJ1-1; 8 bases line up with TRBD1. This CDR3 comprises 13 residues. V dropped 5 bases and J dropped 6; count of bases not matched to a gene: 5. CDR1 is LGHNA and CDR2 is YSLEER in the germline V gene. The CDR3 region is CASSFDRGAEAFF. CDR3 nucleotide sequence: TGCGCCAGCAGCTTCGACAGGGGCGCTGAAGCTTTCTTT.

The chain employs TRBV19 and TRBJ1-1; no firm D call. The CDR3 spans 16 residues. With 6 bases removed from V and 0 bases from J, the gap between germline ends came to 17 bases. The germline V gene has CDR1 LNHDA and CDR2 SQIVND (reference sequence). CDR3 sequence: CASRKLREKMNTEAFF. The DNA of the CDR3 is TGTGCCAGTAGGAAACTGCGAGAGAAAATGAACACTGAAGCTTTCTTT.

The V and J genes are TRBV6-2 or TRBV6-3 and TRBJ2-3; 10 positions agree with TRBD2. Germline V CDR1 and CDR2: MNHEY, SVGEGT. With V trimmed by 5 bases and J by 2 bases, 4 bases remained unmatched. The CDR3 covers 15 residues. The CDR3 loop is CASSPSGGATDTQYF. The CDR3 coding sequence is TGTGCCAGCAGTCCAAGCGGGGGGGCCACAGATACGCAGTATTTT.

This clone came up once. In DNA, the CDR3 is TGCGCCAGCAGCCAACCCACCGGGACAGGGGTATACAATGAGCAGTTCTTC. It translates to CASSQPTGTGVYNEQFF. The genes are TRBV4-3 and TRBJ2-1, with 10 nucleotides matching TRBD1. Trimming cost V 2 bases and J 4 bases; bases outside gene matches: 8. CDR1 is LGHNA and CDR2 is YSLEER in the germline V gene. CDR3 size: 17 residues.

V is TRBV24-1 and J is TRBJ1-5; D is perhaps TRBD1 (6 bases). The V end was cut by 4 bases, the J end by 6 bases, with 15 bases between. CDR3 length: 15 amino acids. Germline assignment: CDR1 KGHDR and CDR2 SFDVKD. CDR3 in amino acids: CATSESAGATQPQHF. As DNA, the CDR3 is TGTGCCACCAGTGAATCAGCGGGGGCTACTCAGCCCCAGCATTTT.

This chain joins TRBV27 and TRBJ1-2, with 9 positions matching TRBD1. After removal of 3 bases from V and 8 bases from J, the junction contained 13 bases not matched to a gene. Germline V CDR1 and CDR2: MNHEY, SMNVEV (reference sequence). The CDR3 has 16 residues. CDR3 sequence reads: CASSFYPSGTGHGYTF. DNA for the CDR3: TGTGCCAGCAGTTTTTACCCATCCGGGACAGGGCACGGCTACACCTTC.

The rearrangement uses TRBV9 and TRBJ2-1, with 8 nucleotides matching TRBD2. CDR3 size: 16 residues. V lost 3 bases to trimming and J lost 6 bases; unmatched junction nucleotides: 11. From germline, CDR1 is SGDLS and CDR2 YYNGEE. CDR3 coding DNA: TGTGCCAGCAGCGCGGGAGCGGGAGTCAGTATCAATGAGCAGTTCTTC. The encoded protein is CASSAGAGVSINEQFF. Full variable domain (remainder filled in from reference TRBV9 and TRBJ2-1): DSGVTQTPKHLITATGQRVTLRCSPRSGDLSVYWYQQSLDQGLQFLIQYYNGEERAKGNILERFSAQQFPDLHSELNLSSLELGDSALYFCASSAGAGVSINEQFFGPGTRLTVL.

DNA of the CDR3: TGTGCCAGCACCCTAGGACAGGGTTCCGGCTACACCTTC. Residues: CASTLGQGSGYTF. The chain couples TRBV6-5 to TRBJ1-2; 8 bases match TRBD1. This CDR3 contains 13 residues. The germline V gene has CDR1 MNHEY and CDR2 SVGAGI. V shed 7 bases and J 8 bases; nucleotides not matched to a gene: 9.

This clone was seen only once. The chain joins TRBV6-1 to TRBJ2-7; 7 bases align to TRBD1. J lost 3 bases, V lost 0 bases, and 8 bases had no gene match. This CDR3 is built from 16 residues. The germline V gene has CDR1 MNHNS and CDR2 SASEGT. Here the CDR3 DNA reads TGTGCCAGCAGTGAAGCTGGGACAGCGACATACTACGAGCAGTACTTC. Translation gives CASSEAGTATYYEQYF.

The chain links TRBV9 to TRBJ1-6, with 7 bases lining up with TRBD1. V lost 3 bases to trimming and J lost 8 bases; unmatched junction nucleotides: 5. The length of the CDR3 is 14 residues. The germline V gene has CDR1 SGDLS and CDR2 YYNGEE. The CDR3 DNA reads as TGTGCCAGCAGCGGCGGGACAGCCCATTCACCCCTCCACTTT. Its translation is CASSGGTAHSPLHF.